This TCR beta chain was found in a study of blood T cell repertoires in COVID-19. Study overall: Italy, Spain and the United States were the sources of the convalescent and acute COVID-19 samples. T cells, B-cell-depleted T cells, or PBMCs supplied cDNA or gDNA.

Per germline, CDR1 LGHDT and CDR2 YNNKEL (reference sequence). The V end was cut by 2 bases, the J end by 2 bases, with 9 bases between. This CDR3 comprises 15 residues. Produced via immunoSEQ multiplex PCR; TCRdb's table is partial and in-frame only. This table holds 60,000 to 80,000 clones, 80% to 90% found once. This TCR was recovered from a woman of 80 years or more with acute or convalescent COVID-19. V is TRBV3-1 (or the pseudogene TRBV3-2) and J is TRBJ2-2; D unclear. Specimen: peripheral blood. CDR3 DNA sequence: TGTGCCAGCAGCCAATTCGGGTCAAACACCGGGGAGCTGTTTTTT. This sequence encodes CASSQFGSNTGELFF.